The T cell receptor (beta chain) under discussion was sequenced for a study of cytomegalovirus exposure and HLA in healthy donors. Regarding the study as a whole: According to a later analysis, most TCR beta chains associated with CMV appeared HLA-restricted.

Germline V gene lookup returns CDR1 LNHDA and CDR2 SQIVND (reference sequence). V was pared by 4 bases and J by 6 bases, with 6 bases of the junction left unmatched. CDR3 length: 14 residues. This clone was seen only a few times. The antigen remains undetermined. It was with 60 Vbeta and 13 Jbeta primers that the PCR ran. Sequencing used immunoSEQ multiplex PCR; TCRdb keeps in-frame clones, though not all of them. The repertoire holds approximately 210,000 clones, with 65% to 85% as singletons. What was sequenced was PBMCs. This chain uses TRBV19 with TRBJ1-5; 7 bases match TRBD1. This receptor was obtained from a man between 18 and 29 years old in good health and CMV-seronegative. The CDR3 DNA reads TGTGCCAGTAGTACCACAGGGGCGGGTCAGCCCCAGCATTTT. This sequence encodes CASSTTGAGQPQHF. The complete variable domain, with remaining parts taken from reference TRBV19 and TRBJ1-5, reads DGGITQSPKYLFRKEGQNVTLSCEQNLNHDAMYWYRQDPGQGLRLIYYSQIVNDFQKGDIAEGYSVSREKKESFPLTVTSAQKNPTAFYLCASSTTGAGQPQHFGDGTRLSIL.